This T cell receptor beta chain stems from a study of CD8+ T cells in alopecia areata. Following RNA extraction, reverse transcription yielded cDNA that acted as the sequencing template. The table came from immunoSEQ multiplex PCR; TCRdb's copy has only in-frame clones and leaves some out. The sample contains some 100,000 clones, roughly two fifths of which appear only once. The CDR3 totals 14 residues. The V end lost 0 bases, the J end lost 4 bases, and 7 bases lay between the germline ends. General study results and limits: It was lesional scalp, especially alopecia totalis/universalis, that showed higher clonality than normal scalp.

This clone was observed a handful of times. Its antigen is not known. Sorted out of PBMCs were CD4+ T cells and CD8+ T cells. Source material: CD4+ T cells sorted from blood. The sequence derives from a human donor with alopecia areata. This chain uses TRBV23-1 with TRBJ2-1, with TRBD2 as a possible D gene (5 bases). TRBV23-1 is an ORF, with its function uncertain. This CDR3 is CASSQSSGYNEQFF. As DNA, the CDR3 is TGCGCCAGCAGTCAATCATCGGGGTACAATGAGCAGTTCTTC.